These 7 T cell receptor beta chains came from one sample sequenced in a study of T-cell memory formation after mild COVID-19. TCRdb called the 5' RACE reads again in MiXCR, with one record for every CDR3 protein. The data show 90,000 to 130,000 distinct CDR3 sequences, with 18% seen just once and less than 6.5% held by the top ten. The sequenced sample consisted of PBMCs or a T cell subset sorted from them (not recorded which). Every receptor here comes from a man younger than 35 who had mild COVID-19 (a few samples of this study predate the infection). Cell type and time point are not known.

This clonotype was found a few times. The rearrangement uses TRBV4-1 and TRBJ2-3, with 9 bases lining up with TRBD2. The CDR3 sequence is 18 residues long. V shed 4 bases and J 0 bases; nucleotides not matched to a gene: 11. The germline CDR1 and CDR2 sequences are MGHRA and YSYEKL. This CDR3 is CASSRSPPSGGSTDTQYF. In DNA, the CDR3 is TGCGCCAGCAGCCGATCCCCCCCCAGCGGGGGGAGCACAGATACGCAGTATTTT.

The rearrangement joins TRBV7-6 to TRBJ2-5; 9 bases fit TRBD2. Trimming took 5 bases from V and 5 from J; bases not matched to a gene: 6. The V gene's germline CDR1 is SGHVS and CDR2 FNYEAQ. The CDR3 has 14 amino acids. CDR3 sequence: CASSVSGGGETQYF. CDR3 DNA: TGTGCCAGCAGCGTTAGCGGGGGCGGCGAGACCCAGTACTTC.

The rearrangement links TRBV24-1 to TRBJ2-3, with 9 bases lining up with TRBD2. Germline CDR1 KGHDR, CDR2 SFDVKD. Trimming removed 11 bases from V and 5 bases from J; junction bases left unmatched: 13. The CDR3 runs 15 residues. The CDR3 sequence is CAIAGAGGPGDTQYF. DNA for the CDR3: TGTGCCATCGCTGGGGCGGGGGGGCCTGGAGATACGCAGTATTTT.

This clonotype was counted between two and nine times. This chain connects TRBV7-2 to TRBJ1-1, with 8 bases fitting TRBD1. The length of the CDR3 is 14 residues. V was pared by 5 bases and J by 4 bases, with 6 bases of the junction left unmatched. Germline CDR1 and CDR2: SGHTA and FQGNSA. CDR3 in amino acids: CASSPQGARTEAFF. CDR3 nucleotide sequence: TGTGCCAGCAGCCCCCAGGGGGCGCGCACTGAAGCTTTCTTT. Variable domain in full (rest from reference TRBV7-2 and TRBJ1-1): GAGVSQSPSNKVTEKGKDVELRCDPISGHTALYWYRQSLGQGLEFLIYFQGNSAPDKSGLPSDRFSAERTGGSVSTLTIQRTQQEDSAVYLCASSPQGARTEAFFGQGTRLTVV.

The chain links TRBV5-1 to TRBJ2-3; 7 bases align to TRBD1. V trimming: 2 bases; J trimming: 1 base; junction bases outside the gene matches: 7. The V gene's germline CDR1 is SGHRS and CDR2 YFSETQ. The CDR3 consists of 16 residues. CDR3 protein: CASSLLTGVGTDTQYF. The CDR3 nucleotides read TGCGCCAGCAGCTTATTAACAGGGGTCGGCACAGATACGCAGTATTTT.

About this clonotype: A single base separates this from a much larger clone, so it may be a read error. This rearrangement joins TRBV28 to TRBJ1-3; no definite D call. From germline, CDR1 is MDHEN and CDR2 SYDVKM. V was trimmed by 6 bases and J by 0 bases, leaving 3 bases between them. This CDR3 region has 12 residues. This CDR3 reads CASRNSGNTIYF. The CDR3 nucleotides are TGTGCCAGCAGGAACTCTGGAAACACCATATATTTT.

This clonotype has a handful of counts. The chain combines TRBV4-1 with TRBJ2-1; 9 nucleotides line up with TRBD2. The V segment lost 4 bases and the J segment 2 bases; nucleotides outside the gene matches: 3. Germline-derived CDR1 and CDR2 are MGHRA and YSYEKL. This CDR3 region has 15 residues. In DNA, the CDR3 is TGCGCCAGCAGCCCTAGCGGGGTAACCTACAATGAGCAGTTCTTC. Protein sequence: CASSPSGVTYNEQFF.